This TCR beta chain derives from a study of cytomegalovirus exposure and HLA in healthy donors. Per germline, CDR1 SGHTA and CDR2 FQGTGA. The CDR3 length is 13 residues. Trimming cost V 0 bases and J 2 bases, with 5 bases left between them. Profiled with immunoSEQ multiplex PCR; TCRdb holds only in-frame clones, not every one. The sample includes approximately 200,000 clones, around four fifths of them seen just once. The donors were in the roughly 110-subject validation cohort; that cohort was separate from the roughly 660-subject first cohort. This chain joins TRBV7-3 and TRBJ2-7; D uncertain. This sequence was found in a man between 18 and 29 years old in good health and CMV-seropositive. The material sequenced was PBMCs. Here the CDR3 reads CASSLTDTYEQYF. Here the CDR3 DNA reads TGTGCCAGCAGCTTAACAGACACCTACGAGCAGTACTTC.